These 17 T cell receptor beta chains were sequenced from one sample in a study of identical twins. TCRdb recomputed calls from the 5' RACE reads with MiXCR, one row per CDR3 protein. Of 1.5 million to 2 million distinct CDR3 sequences detected, around 29% appear once; the ten largest clones hold 0.25% to 0.3%. Source material: cord blood. The receptor source for this set is a newborn girl in good health.

The rearrangement joins TRBV19 to TRBJ1-2; no clear D gene. This CDR3 has 14 residues. The germline CDR1 and CDR2 sequences are LNHDA and SQIVND (reference sequence). Trimming removed 3 bases at V and 4 bases at J, with 12 bases between. The CDR3 spells CASSIERSGYGYTF. CDR3 in DNA: TGTGCCAGTAGTATCGAGCGTTCCGGCTATGGCTACACCTTC.

The chain combines TRBV6-5 with TRBJ2-3; a possible D gene is TRBD2 (6 bases). V lost 3 bases and J lost 5, with 12 bases in between. From germline, CDR1 is MNHEY and CDR2 SVGAGI. This CDR3 comprises 14 residues. Written as DNA, the CDR3 is TGTGCCAGCAGTTATGCCGGGAGAGTAGATACGCAGTATTTT. Its protein product is CASSYAGRVDTQYF.

The chain recombines TRBV20-1 with TRBJ1-5; no clear D gene. Germline loops: CDR1 DFQATT, CDR2 SNEGSKA (reference sequence). Trimming left V 1 base short and J 3 bases short, with 7 bases between. CDR3 length equals 13 residues. CDR3 in amino acids: CSARVGNNQPQHF. The DNA of the CDR3 is TGCAGTGCTAGAGTGGGGAACAATCAGCCCCAGCATTTT.

The rearrangement joins TRBV5-1 to TRBJ2-7; TRBD2 is a possible D gene (6 bases). CDR1 is SGHRS and CDR2 is YFSETQ in the germline V gene. The V gene lost 0 bases and the J gene lost 6 bases, with 13 bases spanning the gap. This CDR3 has 14 residues. CDR3: CASSLGLGFAEQYF. The CDR3 DNA follows: TGCGCCAGCAGCTTGGGACTAGGATTCGCCGAGCAGTACTTC. The whole variable domain, filled in from reference TRBV5-1 and TRBJ2-7, reads KAGVTQTPRYLIKTRGQQVTLSCSPISGHRSVSWYQQTPGQGLQFLFEYFSETQRNKGNFPGRFSGRQFSNSRSEMNVSTLELGDSALYLCASSLGLGFAEQYFGPGTRLTVT.

This clonotype was observed many times. The chain carries TRBV10-3 and TRBJ2-7; D is ambiguous. CDR3 size: 15 residues. CDR1 is ENHRY and CDR2 is SYGVKD in the germline V gene. V lost 0 bases to trimming and J lost 1 base, with 10 bases between them. Here the CDR3 DNA reads TGTGCCATCAGTGAGTCGTGGGGAAAGTCCTACGAGCAGTACTTC. Residues: CAISESWGKSYEQYF.

This clonotype was seen a handful of times. The chain links TRBV20-1 to TRBJ2-1; 12 bases line up with TRBD1. V was clipped by 8 bases and J by 6 bases; unmatched bases: 5. Germline CDR1 is DFQATT and CDR2 is SNEGSKA (reference sequence). This CDR3 region has 13 residues. The CDR3 reads CSPGQGASNEQFF. The CDR3 DNA reads TGCAGTCCGGGACAGGGGGCTTCCAATGAGCAGTTCTTC.

The rearrangement joins TRBV20-1 to TRBJ1-6, with a tentative D call TRBD1 (5 bases). CDR3 length: 14 residues. Trimming removed 6 bases at V and 5 bases at J, with 14 bases between. Germline assignment: CDR1 DFQATT and CDR2 SNEGSKA (reference sequence). The CDR3 is CSARRDAHNSPLHF. DNA for the CDR3: TGCAGTGCGCGCCGGGACGCTCATAATTCACCCCTCCACTTT.

This clonotype turned up a few times. J is TRBJ1-5 and V is TRBV2, with a tentative D call TRBD1 (6 bases). Between the trimmed V and J ends, which lost 4 bases and 5 bases, there was a span of 12 bases. The CDR3 sequence is 14 residues long. Germline V gene data show CDR1 as SNHLY and CDR2 as FYNNEI. In nucleotides, the CDR3 is TGTGCCAGCAGTGGTCGGGGGGCCTATCAGCCCCAGCATTTT. This sequence encodes CASSGRGAYQPQHF.

The genes are TRBV28 and TRBJ2-1; 14 positions match TRBD2. This CDR3 region has 18 residues. Germline V CDR1 and CDR2: MDHEN, SYDVKM. Trimming took 4 bases from V and 7 from J; bases not matched to a gene: 12. As DNA, the CDR3 is TGTGCCAGCAGTTCATTACGGTCTGGGACTAGCGGGAGAAATGAGCAGTTCTTC. The encoded protein is CASSSLRSGTSGRNEQFF.

The V and J genes are TRBV12-3 or TRBV12-4 and TRBJ2-5, with TRBD2 matching 12 bases. V gave up 6 bases and J gave up 7 bases; unmatched junction bases: 9. The CDR3 contains 15 residues. The CDR3 protein is CASRPRTSGTGTQYF. CDR3 DNA: TGTGCCAGCAGACCTCGGACTAGCGGGACTGGGACCCAGTACTTC.

This chain uses TRBV7-9 with TRBJ1-1; no firm D call. V lost 1 base, J lost 4 bases, and 13 bases lay in between. The CDR3 loop spans 15 amino acids. Germline lookup yields CDR1 SEHNR and CDR2 FQNEAQ (reference sequence). CDR3 region: CASSLDGTGITEAFF. The CDR3 DNA reads as TGTGCCAGCAGCTTAGATGGCACGGGGATCACTGAAGCTTTCTTT.

The CDR3, as DNA: TGTGCCAGCAGCCCTAATATAGCGGGGGGAGGGCTGTTTTTT. This codes for CASSPNIAGGGLFF. The rearrangement links TRBV12-3 or TRBV12-4 to TRBJ2-2; 10 positions agree with TRBD2. There are 14 residues in the CDR3. V shed 6 bases, J shed 13 bases, and the junction held 11 bases outside the gene matches.

The genes are TRBV6-7 and TRBJ2-3; possible D gene TRBD2, 5 bases. TRBV6-7 is labeled an ORF, and its function is uncertain. V was pared by 5 bases and J by 4 bases, with 10 bases between. CDR3 length equals 13 residues. This chain's CDR3 is CASSRQLADTQYF. The CDR3 DNA sequence: TGTGCCAGCAGTCGGCAACTAGCAGATACGCAGTATTTT.

This chain joins TRBV20-1 and TRBJ2-7; no definite D call. CDR1 and CDR2 from the germline V gene are DFQATT and SNEGSKA (reference sequence). The CDR3 length is 16 residues. Trimming left V 3 bases short and J 2 bases short, with 20 bases between. CDR3 coding DNA: TGCAGTGCTAGGGGATTCGGCAGTCCACTTCCCTACGAGCAGTACTTC. It translates to CSARGFGSPLPYEQYF.

This clonotype was seen more than once but under ten times. The germline gene is not matched at one end of the junction; a read error may be the cause. V and J are TRBV12-3 or TRBV12-4 and TRBJ1-6; 10 nucleotides align to TRBD1. The CDR3 is made up of 15 amino acids. The CDR3: CASSPSGQGNSPPHF. The CDR3 bases are TGTGCCAGCAGTCCCTCGGGACAGGGGAATTCACCCCCCCACTTT.

This clonotype was seen only a few times. The V gene is TRBV20-1, the J gene TRBJ2-4; D is uncertain. The CDR3 is 13 amino acids. Between the trimmed V and J ends, which lost 4 bases and 0 bases, there was a span of 7 bases. CDR1 and CDR2 (germline): DFQATT, SNEGSKA (reference sequence). In DNA form, the CDR3 reads TGCAGTGCTAAGGAACTAGCCAAAAACATTCAGTACTTC. Translating it yields CSAKELAKNIQYF.

V gene TRBV4-1 combines with J gene TRBJ1-5; 7 nucleotides align to TRBD1. Losses at the gene ends were 3 bases for V and 1 base for J; bases not matched to a gene: 15. Germline loops: CDR1 MGHRA, CDR2 YSYEKL. The CDR3 is made up of 19 amino acids. The CDR3 sequence is CASSHPRGTTGVSNQPQHF. The CDR3 DNA sequence: TGCGCCAGCAGCCATCCTAGAGGGACAACAGGGGTGAGCAATCAGCCCCAGCATTTT.